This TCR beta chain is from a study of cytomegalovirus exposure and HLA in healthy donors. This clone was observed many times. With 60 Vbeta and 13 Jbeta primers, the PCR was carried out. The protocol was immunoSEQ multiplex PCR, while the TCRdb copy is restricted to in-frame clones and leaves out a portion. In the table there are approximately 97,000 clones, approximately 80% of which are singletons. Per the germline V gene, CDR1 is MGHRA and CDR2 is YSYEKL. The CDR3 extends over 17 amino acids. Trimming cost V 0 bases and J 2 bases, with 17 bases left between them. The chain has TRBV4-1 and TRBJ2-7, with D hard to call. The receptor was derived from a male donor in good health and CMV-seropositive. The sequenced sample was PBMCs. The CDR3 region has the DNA TGCGCCAGCAGCCAAGATACATGGAACAGACGAACCTACGAGCAGTACTTC. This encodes CASSQDTWNRRTYEQYF.